These 32 T cell receptor beta chains originate from one sample sequenced in a study of blood T cell repertoires in COVID-19. The assay was immunoSEQ multiplex PCR, and TCRdb's table has in-frame clones only and misses some. The sample shows 300,000 to 450,000 clones, around 90% of them seen only once. The specimen sequenced was peripheral blood. These TCRs come from a woman in her thirties with COVID-19, enrolled during active disease.

The chain uses TRBV5-1 and TRBJ1-1; 8 bases fit TRBD1. CDR3 size: 14 residues. V was clipped by 5 bases and J by 1 base; unmatched bases: 4. CDR1 and CDR2 from the germline V gene are SGHRS and YFSETQ. The CDR3 sequence: CASSLQGGNTEAFF. The DNA for the CDR3 is TGCGCCAGCAGTTTACAGGGGGGGAACACTGAAGCTTTCTTT.

This chain uses TRBV14 with TRBJ2-7; 10 positions agree with TRBD2. The CDR3 is made up of 15 amino acids. After removal of 1 base from V and 0 bases from J, the junction contained 0 bases not matched to a gene. Germline-derived CDR1 and CDR2 are SGHDN and FVKESK. The CDR3 loop reads CASSQVAGGSYEQYF. CDR3 bases: TGTGCCAGCAGCCAAGTAGCGGGGGGCTCCTACGAGCAGTACTTC.

The table lists this clone with a count of one. V usage is TRBV28 and J usage is TRBJ1-2; D not resolved. Germline assignment: CDR1 MDHEN and CDR2 SYDVKM. With 5 bases removed from V and 1 base from J, the gap between germline ends came to 8 bases. CDR3 length: 13 amino acids. In DNA, the CDR3 is TGTGCCAGCAGTCTCCCCTATAACTATGGCTACACCTTC. Translated, it gives CASSLPYNYGYTF.

The rearrangement uses TRBV5-4 and TRBJ2-5, with D possibly being TRBD2 (6 bases). Germline CDR1 reads SGHNT; CDR2 reads YYREEE (reference sequence). V was trimmed by 3 bases and J by 2 bases, leaving 11 bases between them. This CDR3 is 14 amino acids long. CDR3 residues: CASSSRTTQETQYF. CDR3 coding DNA: TGTGCCAGCAGCTCTAGGACTACACAAGAGACCCAGTACTTC.

The rearrangement joins TRBV9 to TRBJ1-6; 8 bases agree with TRBD1. This CDR3 comprises 17 residues. The germline CDR1 and CDR2 sequences are SGDLS and YYNGEE. Trimming cost V 4 bases and J 9 bases; bases outside gene matches: 15. The CDR3 protein is CASSTRQGQFASSPLHF. CDR3 bases: TGTGCCAGCAGCACGAGACAGGGGCAGTTTGCTAGTTCACCCCTCCACTTT.

The genes are TRBV7-2 and TRBJ2-1; a possible D gene is TRBD2 (6 bases). The V end was cut by 5 bases, the J end by 6 bases, with 11 bases between. CDR1 and CDR2 from the germline V gene are SGHTA and FQGNSA. The CDR3 is 13 residues long. CDR3 coding DNA: TGTGCCAGCAGCACAACCGGGGGCAATGAGCAGTTCTTC. This encodes CASSTTGGNEQFF. The full variable domain, completed using reference TRBV7-2 and TRBJ2-1, is GAGVSQSPSNKVTEKGKDVELRCDPISGHTALYWYRQSLGQGLEFLIYFQGNSAPDKSGLPSDRFSAERTGGSVSTLTIQRTQQEDSAVYLCASSTTGGNEQFFGPGTRLTVL.

V and J are TRBV15 and TRBJ1-6; D unresolved. Looked up from germline, CDR1 is LNHNV and CDR2 is YYDKDF (reference sequence). Trimming left V 0 bases short and J 8 bases short, with 11 bases between. The CDR3 has 15 residues. The DNA of the CDR3 is TGTGCCACCAGCAGAGAGGGCACCGGGGATTCACCCCTCCACTTT. Amino acids: CATSREGTGDSPLHF.

This clone was seen just once. V and J are TRBV5-1 and TRBJ2-2; 9 bases are shared with TRBD2. In germline, CDR1 is SGHRS, CDR2 YFSETQ. The V and J ends lost 0 bases and 1 base, in that order; junction bases with no gene match: 1. The CDR3 sequence is 16 residues long. The CDR3 protein is CASSLALAGNTGELFF. The CDR3 DNA sequence: TGCGCCAGCAGCTTGGCACTAGCGGGGAACACCGGGGAGCTGTTTTTT.

The count of this clone is one. The chain uses TRBV6-2 or TRBV6-3 and TRBJ1-5; 7 bases align to TRBD1. Germline assignment: CDR1 MNHEY and CDR2 SVGEGT. Losses at the gene ends were 7 bases for V and 6 bases for J; bases not matched to a gene: 9. The CDR3 sequence is 14 residues long. In DNA, the CDR3 is TGTGCCAGCACCCCGGGACAGTCGGGTCAGCCCCAGCATTTT. It yields the protein CASTPGQSGQPQHF.

A single count supports this clone. V is TRBV5-1 and J is TRBJ1-2; 7 nucleotides line up with TRBD1. V trimming: 3 bases; J trimming: 2 bases; junction bases outside the gene matches: 7. Germline V CDR1 and CDR2: SGHRS, YFSETQ. This CDR3 has 15 amino acids. The CDR3 sequence is CASSSQGGSNYGYTF. CDR3 bases: TGCGCCAGCAGCTCTCAGGGGGGATCGAACTATGGCTACACCTTC.

The chain has TRBV3-1 (or the pseudogene TRBV3-2) and TRBJ2-7; no clear D. V was pared by 0 bases and J by 5 bases, with 14 bases between. This CDR3 comprises 15 residues. CDR1 and CDR2 from the germline V gene are LGHDT and YNNKEL (reference sequence). The CDR3 DNA is TGTGCCAGCAGCCAAGATAGGAAAGGAGACCACGAGCAGTACTTC. Its protein product is CASSQDRKGDHEQYF.

The chain has TRBV5-1 and TRBJ2-2, with D unclear. V lost 0 bases, J lost 5 bases, and 11 bases lay in between. Germline CDR1 SGHRS, CDR2 YFSETQ. The CDR3 has 15 amino acids. The CDR3 here is CASSLVAAQTGELFF. For the CDR3, the DNA is TGCGCCAGCAGCTTGGTGGCGGCCCAGACCGGGGAGCTGTTTTTT.

This chain joins TRBV14 and TRBJ2-1, with 9 positions matching TRBD2. J lost 6 bases, V lost 1 base, and 1 base had no gene match. The CDR3 is 14 residues long. CDR1 SGHDN and CDR2 FVKESK come from the germline V gene. The CDR3: CASSQGTSVNEQFF. CDR3 sequence (DNA): TGTGCCAGCAGCCAAGGGACTAGCGTCAATGAGCAGTTCTTC.

The V call is TRBV4-2, the J call TRBJ2-6; unclear D gene. The CDR3 is made up of 12 amino acids. Germline CDR1 and CDR2: LGHNA and YNFKEQ. V was shortened by 8 bases and J by 0 bases, with 2 bases between the two germline ends. The CDR3 DNA reads TGTGCCAGCCGCTCTGGGGCCAACGTCCTGACTTTC. Its protein product is CASRSGANVLTF.

V is TRBV6-5 and J is TRBJ2-7; 10 bases align to TRBD1. V was pared by 6 bases and J by 1 base, with 6 bases of the junction left unmatched. Looked up from germline, CDR1 is MNHEY and CDR2 is SVGAGI. This CDR3 has 15 amino acids. The CDR3 DNA reads as TGTGCCAGCAGACCCCGACAGGGGGCATCCTACGAGCAGTACTTC. Its protein is CASRPRQGASYEQYF.

The chain joins TRBV2 to TRBJ2-5; no definite D call. The CDR3 spans 13 residues. V was trimmed by 8 bases and J by 5 bases, leaving 15 bases between them. CDR1 is SNHLY, CDR2 FYNNEI, per germline. The CDR3 loop reads CASYGIGRETQYF. CDR3 in DNA: TGTGCCAGCTACGGTATCGGTCGGGAGACCCAGTACTTC. Combining the CDR3 with reference TRBV2 and TRBJ2-5 gives the whole variable domain EPEVTQTPSHQVTQMGQEVILRCVPISNHLYFYWYRQILGQKVEFLVSFYNNEISEKSEIFDDQFSVERPDGSNFTLKIRSTKLEDSAMYFCASYGIGRETQYFGPGTRLLVL.

This chain joins TRBV5-8 and TRBJ1-5; weak D call: TRBD1 (6 bases). The CDR3 contains 15 residues. Germline V gene sequence: CDR1 SGHTS, CDR2 YDEGEE. Trimming shortened V by 2 bases and J by 2 bases, and 11 bases separated the two germline ends. CDR3 sequence (DNA): TGTGCCAGCAGCTTCAGGGGTTTGGGCAATCAGCCCCAGCATTTT. This translates into CASSFRGLGNQPQHF.

J is TRBJ1-3 and V is TRBV6-5; D not resolved. Germline CDR1 and CDR2: MNHEY and SVGAGI. The CDR3 sequence is 14 residues long. The ends were cut back, 2 bases at V and 1 base at J, with 6 bases in the middle. In nucleotides, the CDR3 is TGTGCCAGCAGTTACGGGCAGTCTGGAAACACCATATATTTT. Amino acid sequence: CASSYGQSGNTIYF.

In DNA form, the CDR3 reads TGTGCCAGCAGCGGCCGGGACAGGTTTTCACCCCTCCACTTT. Its protein product is CASSGRDRFSPLHF. The chain combines TRBV3-1 (or the pseudogene TRBV3-2) with TRBJ1-6; TRBD1 agrees at 8 bases. Germline trimming cut 5 bases from V and 9 bases from J; bases unmatched to any gene: 6. From germline, CDR1 is LGHDT and CDR2 YNNKEL (reference sequence). CDR3 length equals 14 residues.

The chain has TRBV7-6 and TRBJ1-1; no firm D call. Germline V gene data show CDR1 as SGHVS and CDR2 as FNYEAQ. This CDR3 has 9 amino acids. V was trimmed by 7 bases and J by 13 bases, leaving 10 bases between them. Here the CDR3 DNA reads TGTGCCAGCAACCCCGGCGGTTTCTTT. It specifies CASNPGGFF. Combining the CDR3 with reference TRBV7-6 and TRBJ1-1 gives the whole variable domain GAGVSQSPRYKVTKRGQDVALRCDPISGHVSLYWYRQALGQGPEFLTYFNYEAQQDKSGLPNDRFSAERPEGSISTLTIQRTEQRDSAMYRCASNPGGFFGQGTRLTVV.

V is TRBV11-3 and J is TRBJ1-4; maybe TRBD1 (6 bases). Trimming left V 8 bases short and J 7 bases short, with 14 bases between. This CDR3 is built from 13 residues. CDR1 is SGHNT, CDR2 YENEEA, per germline. The CDR3 sequence is CASGRGVGEKLFF. The CDR3 nucleotides are TGTGCCAGCGGCAGGGGTGTTGGTGAAAAACTGTTTTTT.

This clone was observed once. The chain is built from TRBV9 and TRBJ2-1, with 8 positions matching TRBD2. The CDR3 spans 16 residues. The V and J ends lost 4 bases and 1 base, in that order; junction bases with no gene match: 7. The germline V gene encodes CDR1 SGDLS and CDR2 YYNGEE. The CDR3 bases are TGTGCCAGCAGCCCAAGCGGGAGTGAGTCCTACAATGAGCAGTTCTTC. It translates to CASSPSGSESYNEQFF.

The rearrangement uses TRBV7-9 and TRBJ1-2; no clear D. This CDR3 is built from 15 residues. The germline V gene encodes CDR1 SEHNR and CDR2 FQNEAQ (reference sequence). Trimming removed 0 bases at V and 2 bases at J, with 10 bases between. The CDR3 coding sequence is TGTGCCAGCAGCTTAGCGCTCCACAGCAACTATGGCTACACCTTC. Its translation is CASSLALHSNYGYTF.

This chain uses TRBV28 with TRBJ1-6; TRBD1 agrees at 7 bases. Germline CDR1 and CDR2: MDHEN and SYDVKM. The CDR3 sequence is 15 residues long. V was clipped by 5 bases and J by 5 bases; unmatched bases: 6. The chain's CDR3 is CASSRTGAHNSPLHF. The DNA for the CDR3 is TGTGCCAGCAGTCGGACAGGTGCCCATAATTCACCCCTCCACTTT. Full variable domain (outside the CDR3, taken from reference TRBV28 and TRBJ1-6): DVKVTQSSRYLVKRTGEKVFLECVQDMDHENMFWYRQDPGLGLRLIYFSYDVKMKEKGDIPEGYSVSREKKERFSLILESASTNQTSMYLCASSRTGAHNSPLHFGNGTRLTVT.

This rearrangement joins TRBV28 to TRBJ1-1; no firm D call. Germline assignment: CDR1 MDHEN and CDR2 SYDVKM. V dropped 3 bases and J dropped 6 bases, with 11 bases sitting between them. The CDR3 spans 13 residues. DNA for the CDR3: TGTGCCAGCAGTTTCGTCCCGCGCCCTGAAGCTTTCTTT. Protein: CASSFVPRPEAFF.

V gene TRBV19 combines with J gene TRBJ2-3; D gene ambiguous. The length of the CDR3 is 14 residues. Looked up from germline, CDR1 is LNHDA and CDR2 is SQIVND (reference sequence). V was trimmed by 10 bases and J by 4 bases, leaving 18 bases between them. Here the CDR3 DNA reads TGTGCCACCAACCACTCCTGGGCCTCAGATACGCAGTATTTT. This sequence encodes CATNHSWASDTQYF. The whole variable domain, filled in from reference TRBV19 and TRBJ2-3, reads DGGITQSPKYLFRKEGQNVTLSCEQNLNHDAMYWYRQDPGQGLRLIYYSQIVNDFQKGDIAEGYSVSREKKESFPLTVTSAQKNPTAFYLCATNHSWASDTQYFGPGTRLTVL.

This CDR3 reads CATSDRRQGPYYGYTF. The CDR3 DNA reads TGTGCCACCAGTGACCGAAGACAGGGCCCCTACTATGGCTACACCTTC. The rearrangement joins TRBV24-1 to TRBJ1-2, with 7 bases that match TRBD1. J lost 3 bases, V lost 4 bases, and 10 bases had no gene match. Germline lookup yields CDR1 KGHDR and CDR2 SFDVKD. CDR3 length: 16 amino acids.

V usage is TRBV27 and J usage is TRBJ2-1; 10 nucleotides match TRBD2. The V gene's germline CDR1 is MNHEY and CDR2 SMNVEV (reference sequence). J gave up 8 bases and V 5 bases, and 9 bases lay outside the gene matches. This CDR3 has 15 amino acids. CDR3 nucleotides: TGTGCCAGCAGTCTCACACGGACTAGCGGCCATGAGCAGTTCTTC. Amino acids: CASSLTRTSGHEQFF.

The V and J genes are TRBV10-3 and TRBJ2-5; perhaps TRBD1 as D (7 bases). Germline values: CDR1 ENHRY, CDR2 SYGVKD. Trimming took 6 bases from V and 4 from J, leaving 18 bases between them. The CDR3 covers 15 residues. CDR3 DNA sequence: TGTGCCATCAGCCCCGGGAGAGGGGGCGGAGAGACCCAGTACTTC. It specifies CAISPGRGGGETQYF.

This clone has just a few counts. The rearrangement uses TRBV24-1 and TRBJ1-2; 8 bases are a match to TRBD1. Unmatched junction bases numbered 12, after V lost 4 bases and J lost 6 bases. This CDR3 is built from 16 residues. Germline CDR1 is KGHDR and CDR2 is SFDVKD. CDR3 sequence (DNA): TGTGCCACCAGTGACCTCGGCGGGCAGGGGGCGCATGGCTACACCTTC. Translation: CATSDLGGQGAHGYTF.

This clone has only one observation. This chain links TRBV11-3 with TRBJ2-7; 8 nucleotides line up with TRBD2. The CDR3 contains 14 residues. J was trimmed by 1 base and V by 8 bases; bases with no gene match: 7. In germline, CDR1 is SGHNT, CDR2 YENEEA. The CDR3 nucleotides are TGTGCCAGCTCAGAGCGGGGGCCGTCCTACGAGCAGTACTTC. Translated, it gives CASSERGPSYEQYF. The full variable domain, completed using reference TRBV11-3 and TRBJ2-7, is EAGVVQSPRYKIIEKKQPVAFWCNPISGHNTLYWYLQNLGQGPELLIRYENEEAVDDSQLPKDRFSAERLKGVDSTLKIQPAELGDSAVYLCASSERGPSYEQYFGPGTRLTVT.

The chain joins TRBV15 to TRBJ1-2; D call uncertain. Trimming took 1 base from V and 8 from J, leaving 14 bases between them. The CDR3 consists of 14 residues. Germline-derived CDR1 and CDR2 are LNHNV and YYDKDF (reference sequence). As DNA, the CDR3 is TGTGCCACCAGCAGAGTTCAATCTCCACGGGGCTACACCTTC. It yields the protein CATSRVQSPRGYTF.